These T cell receptor beta chains were read from a single sample in a study of regulatory T cells in long-lasting Graves disease. TCRdb recomputed calls from the multiplex PCR reads with MiXCR, one row per CDR3 protein. The data show around 480,000 distinct CDR3 sequences, roughly 15% seen once. These data are also associated with another study on T cells in Graves' hyperthyroidism and ophthalmopathy.

Sequenced material: peripheral blood mononuclear cells (PBMCs), taken at new diagnosis, from a patient treated with antithyroid drugs. The receptors derive from a woman aged 40 to 65 with Graves disease. CDR3s include the opening cysteine and the closing phenylalanine or tryptophan. The D gene is left open where the match is weak. Size is stated for part of the rows, as once, few or many counts, or as a class when the clone is expanded.

cdr3_nt cdr3_aa j_call v_call d_call clone_size
TGTGCCAGCAGCTCCGAGTATGAAGGCACCCAGTACTTC CASSSEYEGTQYF TRBJ2-5 TRBV7-9 . many
TGCAGTGCCAGGGGACAGAACAATGAGCAGTTCTTC CSARGQNNEQFF TRBJ2-1 TRBV20-1 TRBD1 few
TGTGCCAGCAGCCTCGATGGGGGGGTAGACGAGCAGTACTTC CASSLDGGVDEQYF TRBJ2-7 TRBV7-3 TRBD2 many
TGTGCCAGCAGCTTGGCATGGGAAGAGACCCAGTACTTC CASSLAWEETQYF TRBJ2-5 TRBV5-5 . many
TGTGCCAGCAGCCACACTAGCGGGGTCACAGATACGCAGTATTTT CASSHTSGVTDTQYF TRBJ2-3 TRBV3-1 TRBD2 many
TGTGCCAGCAGCCCGAGGACAGCTGTCTATGGCTACACCTTC CASSPRTAVYGYTF TRBJ1-2 TRBV5-1 . .
TGTGCCAGCAGCCCCCCACCCTCGACAGGGAGGCCGAGGGATAATGAAAAACTGTTTTTT CASSPPPSTGRPRDNEKLFF TRBJ1-4 TRBV3-1 TRBD1 few
TGTGCCAGCAGTGAGATAGGGGACTATGGCTACACCTTC CASSEIGDYGYTF TRBJ1-2 TRBV6-1 . many
TGTGCCAGCAGCTTGGAAGGCGGGAGCTACGAGCAGTACTTC CASSLEGGSYEQYF TRBJ2-7 TRBV7-9 TRBD2 many
TGTGCCAGCAGTTACCGGGACAGCGGGTACACCATATATTTT CASSYRDSGYTIYF TRBJ1-3 TRBV6-5 TRBD1 many
TGTGCCAGCAGCCCCTTGGGCCCCGGAAACACTGAAGCTTTCTTT CASSPLGPGNTEAFF TRBJ1-1 TRBV3-1 . once
TGTGCCATCAGTGGCTCGGGGGTAATAGCAGATACGCAGTATTTT CAISGSGVIADTQYF TRBJ2-3 TRBV10-3 . many
TGTGCCACCAGTGATCCCTCCGGGACGGATGACAATGAGCAGTTCTTC CATSDPSGTDDNEQFF TRBJ2-1 TRBV24-1 . .
TGCAGCGCGTCCGGGACAGACGAGACCCAGTACTTC CSASGTDETQYF TRBJ2-5 TRBV29-1 TRBD1 few
TGCAGCGCCGGGACAGGTCCGGCTGAAGCTTTCTTT CSAGTGPAEAFF TRBJ1-1 TRBV29-1 TRBD1 .
TGCGCCAGCAGCTTCGGGGAAGGGCCCTATGGCTACACCTTC CASSFGEGPYGYTF TRBJ1-2 TRBV5-1 . few
TGTGCCAGCAGCCCTGACGGGGAGCTGTTTTTT CASSPDGELFF TRBJ2-2 TRBV7-9 . .
TGCAGTGCTAGGCTCCTCGGGAATTCACCCCTCCACTTT CSARLLGNSPLHF TRBJ1-6 TRBV20-1 . many
TGCAGTGTACGGGCAGTAGGGGAAAAACTGTTTTTT CSVRAVGEKLFF TRBJ1-4 TRBV20-1 . many
TGTGCCAGCAGTTTATTGGGGGGGGTTAGCTCCTACAATGAGCAGTTCTTC CASSLLGGVSSYNEQFF TRBJ2-1 TRBV28 TRBD2 many
TGCGCCAGCAGCCAAACGTCCGAGGGACAGTCCCCTGGAAACACCATATATTTT CASSQTSEGQSPGNTIYF TRBJ1-3 TRBV4-1 TRBD1 few
TGCGCCAGCAGCTCGGCCAGCACCTACGAGCAGTACTTC CASSSASTYEQYF TRBJ2-7 TRBV4-1 . many
TGTGCCAGCAGCGAAGGGACAGGGGTCTCACCCCTCCACTTT CASSEGTGVSPLHF TRBJ1-6 TRBV5-4 TRBD1 many
TGCGCCAGCAGCCCAAGGGGGGCGAACACTGAAGCTTTCTTT CASSPRGANTEAFF TRBJ1-1 TRBV12-3/TRBV12-4 . many
TGCAGTGCTCAATCCGGGGCAGGGGCAAACACTGAAGCTTTCTTT CSAQSGAGANTEAFF TRBJ1-1 TRBV20-1 . .
TGTGCCAGCGAGGCAGGGTTGAGCAATCAGCCCCAGCATTTT CASEAGLSNQPQHF TRBJ1-5 TRBV6-1 . many
TGCAGTGCTAGAAGGGGAGGGACAGGGAACTACGAGCAGTACTTC CSARRGGTGNYEQYF TRBJ2-7 TRBV20-1 TRBD1 many
TGTGCCAGCAGCCGGGAAGTACAAGAGACCCAGTACTTC CASSREVQETQYF TRBJ2-5 TRBV11-2 . .
TGTGCCAGCAGTGATCCCACCCGCCGACATACGCAGTATTTT CASSDPTRRHTQYF TRBJ2-3 TRBV2 . many
TGTGCCAGCAGTACAGCAATCGGGACAGGGGTCGGGAGGGGCTACACCTTC CASSTAIGTGVGRGYTF TRBJ1-2 TRBV12-3/TRBV12-4 TRBD1 many
TGTGCCAGCAGCCCTCGACAGGGAGGGCCCTACGAGCAGTACTTC CASSPRQGGPYEQYF TRBJ2-7 TRBV3-1 . many
TGTGCCAGCTCACCAACTGCATGGACAGGGCTCCAAGAGACCCAGTACTTC CASSPTAWTGLQETQYF TRBJ2-5 TRBV18 TRBD1 many
TGTGCCAGCAGCTCCAGGGGGCAAGAGACCCAGTACTTC CASSSRGQETQYF TRBJ2-5 TRBV13 TRBD1 many
TGTGCCAGCAGCTCCCAGCGGGACAGGGGGTACGAGCAGTACTTC CASSSQRDRGYEQYF TRBJ2-7 TRBV7-9 TRBD1 few
TGTGCCAGCAGTTACTCATACAGGGCCAATCAGCCCCAGCATTTT CASSYSYRANQPQHF TRBJ1-5 TRBV6-9 . few
TGTGCCAGCAGTACCCGGGACAGGGGATTCTACGAGCAGTACTTC CASSTRDRGFYEQYF TRBJ2-7 TRBV6-1 TRBD1 .
TGTGCCAGCAGTCTCACGGCCTTATCTGGAAACACCATATATTTT CASSLTALSGNTIYF TRBJ1-3 TRBV28 . .
TGTGCCAGCAGTGTCGAGGAGGGGGTGAGGTCCTACAATGAGCAGTTCTTC CASSVEEGVRSYNEQFF TRBJ2-1 TRBV6-1 . .
TGTGCCAGCTCACCAAGGACAGAGTATGGCTACACCTTC CASSPRTEYGYTF TRBJ1-2 TRBV18 . many
TGCAGTGCTAGAGATCTAGCGGGGGGGCCCGGGGAGCTGTTTTTT CSARDLAGGPGELFF TRBJ2-2 TRBV20-1 TRBD2 .
TGTGCCAGCAGCTCCTTCTTCGGGACCGAAGCTTTCTTT CASSSFFGTEAFF TRBJ1-1 TRBV11-1 . many
TGTGCCAGCAGCAAGAAAGACAGCCTTGGGGCTTTCTTT CASSKKDSLGAFF TRBJ1-1 TRBV11-3 . many
TGTGCCAGCAGCCCCAGGGGGCGCGTCACTGAAGCTTTCTTT CASSPRGRVTEAFF TRBJ1-1 TRBV7-2 TRBD1 .
TGTGCCAGCAGTTTCTTGGGGACAGTTTATCAGCCCCAGCATTTT CASSFLGTVYQPQHF TRBJ1-5 TRBV28 TRBD1 many
TGTGCCAGTAGTCCCCGTCCCTCCCGGAACACTGAAGCTTTCTTT CASSPRPSRNTEAFF TRBJ1-1 TRBV19 . .
TGTGCCAGCAGCTTGCGGACCGTTATGAGCTCCTATAATTCACCCCTCCACTTT CASSLRTVMSSYNSPLHF TRBJ1-6 TRBV7-8 . many
TGTGCCAGCAGGGGACAGTCTGAATGGGGCTACACCTTC CASRGQSEWGYTF TRBJ1-2 TRBV2 TRBD1 many
TGTGCCAGCAGCTTAGTACCGAGAAACTATGGCTACACCTTC CASSLVPRNYGYTF TRBJ1-2 TRBV7-9 . few
TGTGCCAGCAGCCCGGGGCGACAGGGCAATCAGCCCCAGCATTTT CASSPGRQGNQPQHF TRBJ1-5 TRBV16 . many